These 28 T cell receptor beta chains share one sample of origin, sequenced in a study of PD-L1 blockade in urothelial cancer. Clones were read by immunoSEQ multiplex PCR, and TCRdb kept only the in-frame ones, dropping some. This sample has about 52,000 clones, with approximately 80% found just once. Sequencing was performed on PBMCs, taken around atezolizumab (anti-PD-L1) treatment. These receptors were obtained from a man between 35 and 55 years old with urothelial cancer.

The CDR3, as DNA: TGTGCCAGCAGTTTATCTCCCGGGGTAAACCAGCCCCAGCATTTT. It is translated as CASSLSPGVNQPQHF. The chain has TRBV27 and TRBJ1-5; D ambiguous. This CDR3 comprises 15 residues. Germline V gene sequence: CDR1 MNHEY, CDR2 SMNVEV (reference sequence). V was pared by 0 bases and J by 7 bases, with 13 bases between.

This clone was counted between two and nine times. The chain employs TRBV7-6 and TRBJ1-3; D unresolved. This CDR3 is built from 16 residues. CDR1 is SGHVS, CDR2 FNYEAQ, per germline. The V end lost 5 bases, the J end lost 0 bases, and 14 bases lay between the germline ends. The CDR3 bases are TGTGCCAGCAGCGAGGAGGCAGAACCCTCTGGAAACACCATATATTTT. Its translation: CASSEEAEPSGNTIYF. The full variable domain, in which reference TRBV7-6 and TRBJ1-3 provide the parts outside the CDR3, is GAGVSQSPRYKVTKRGQDVALRCDPISGHVSLYWYRQALGQGPEFLTYFNYEAQQDKSGLPNDRFSAERPEGSISTLTIQRTEQRDSAMYRCASSEEAEPSGNTIYFGEGSWLTVV.

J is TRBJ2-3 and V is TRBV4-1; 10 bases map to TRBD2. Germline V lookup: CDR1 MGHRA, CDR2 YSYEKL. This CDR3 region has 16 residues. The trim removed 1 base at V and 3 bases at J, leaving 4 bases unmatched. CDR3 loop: CASSQVLAGFTDTQYF. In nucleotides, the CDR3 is TGCGCCAGCAGCCAAGTACTAGCGGGATTTACAGATACGCAGTATTTT.

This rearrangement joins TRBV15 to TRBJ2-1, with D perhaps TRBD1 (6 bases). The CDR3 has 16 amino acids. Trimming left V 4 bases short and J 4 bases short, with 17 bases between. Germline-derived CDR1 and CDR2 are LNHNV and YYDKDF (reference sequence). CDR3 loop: CATSKMTGSAYNEQFF. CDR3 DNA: TGTGCCACCAGCAAAATGACAGGCAGTGCTTACAATGAGCAGTTCTTC. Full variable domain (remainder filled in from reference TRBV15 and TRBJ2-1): DAMVIQNPRYQVTQFGKPVTLSCSQTLNHNVMYWYQQKSSQAPKLLFHYYDKDFNNEADTPDNFQSRRPNTSFCFLDIRSPGLGDTAMYLCATSKMTGSAYNEQFFGPGTRLTVL.

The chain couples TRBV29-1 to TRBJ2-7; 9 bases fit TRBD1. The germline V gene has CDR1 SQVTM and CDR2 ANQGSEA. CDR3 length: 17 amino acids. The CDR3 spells CFSPPTVPTGGDYEQYF. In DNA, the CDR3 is TGCTTCAGCCCCCCAACAGTCCCAACAGGGGGCGACTACGAGCAGTACTTC.

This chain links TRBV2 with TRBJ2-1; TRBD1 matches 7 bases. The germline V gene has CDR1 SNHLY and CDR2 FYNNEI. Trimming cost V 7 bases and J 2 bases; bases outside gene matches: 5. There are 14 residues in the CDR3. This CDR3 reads CASKGDRAYNEQFF. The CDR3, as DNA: TGTGCCAGCAAGGGTGACAGGGCCTACAATGAGCAGTTCTTC.

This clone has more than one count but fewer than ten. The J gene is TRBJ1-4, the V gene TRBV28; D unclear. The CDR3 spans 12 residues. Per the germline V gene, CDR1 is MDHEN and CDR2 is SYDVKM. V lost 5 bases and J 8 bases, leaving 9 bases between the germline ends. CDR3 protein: CASSPRVEKLFF. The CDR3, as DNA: TGTGCCAGCAGTCCACGGGTCGAAAAACTGTTTTTT.

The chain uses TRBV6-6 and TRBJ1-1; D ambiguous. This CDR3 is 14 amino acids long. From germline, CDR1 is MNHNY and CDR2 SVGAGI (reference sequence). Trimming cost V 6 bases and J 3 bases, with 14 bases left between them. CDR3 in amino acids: CASRQPRMDTEAFF. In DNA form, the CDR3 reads TGTGCCAGCAGACAGCCCCGGATGGACACTGAAGCTTTCTTT.

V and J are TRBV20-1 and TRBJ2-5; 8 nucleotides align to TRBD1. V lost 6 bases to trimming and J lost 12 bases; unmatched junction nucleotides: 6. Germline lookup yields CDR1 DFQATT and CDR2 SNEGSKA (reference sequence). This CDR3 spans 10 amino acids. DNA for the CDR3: TGCAGTGCCCGGGGACAGGCCGAGTACTTC. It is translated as CSARGQAEYF.

CDR3 nucleotide sequence: TGTGCCAGTAGTATATCCTCGGGTGCGGGAACGAGCCGGGAGCTGTTTTTT. It codes for CASSISSGAGTSRELFF. The rearrangement uses TRBV19 and TRBJ2-2, with D maybe TRBD2 (6 bases). V lost 2 bases to trimming and J lost 9 bases, with 22 bases between them. The CDR3 consists of 17 residues. Germline V CDR1 and CDR2: LNHDA, SQIVND (reference sequence).

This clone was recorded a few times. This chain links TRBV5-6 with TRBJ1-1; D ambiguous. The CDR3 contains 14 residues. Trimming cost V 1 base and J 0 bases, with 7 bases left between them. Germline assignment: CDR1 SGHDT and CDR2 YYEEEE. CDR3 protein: CASSLTEMNTEAFF. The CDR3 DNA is TGTGCCAGCAGCTTGACAGAAATGAACACTGAAGCTTTCTTT.

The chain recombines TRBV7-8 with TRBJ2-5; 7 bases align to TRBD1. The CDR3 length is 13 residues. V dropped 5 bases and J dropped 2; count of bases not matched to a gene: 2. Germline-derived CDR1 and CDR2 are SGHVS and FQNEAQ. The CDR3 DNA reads TGTGCCAGCAGCCTGGGACAGCAAGAGACCCAGTACTTC. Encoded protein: CASSLGQQETQYF.

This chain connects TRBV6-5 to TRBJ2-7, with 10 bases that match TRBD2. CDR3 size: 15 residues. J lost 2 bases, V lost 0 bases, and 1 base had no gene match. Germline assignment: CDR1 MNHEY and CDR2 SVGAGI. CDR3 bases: TGTGCCAGCAGTTACTCTGGGACTAGCGCCTACGAGCAGTACTTC. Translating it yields CASSYSGTSAYEQYF.

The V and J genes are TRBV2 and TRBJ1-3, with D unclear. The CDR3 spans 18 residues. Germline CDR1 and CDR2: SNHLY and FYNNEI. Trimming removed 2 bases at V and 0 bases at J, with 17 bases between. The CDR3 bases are TGTGCCAGCAGTGAAAATTTCCACGGTCTAGGCTCTGGAAACACCATATATTTT. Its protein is CASSENFHGLGSGNTIYF.

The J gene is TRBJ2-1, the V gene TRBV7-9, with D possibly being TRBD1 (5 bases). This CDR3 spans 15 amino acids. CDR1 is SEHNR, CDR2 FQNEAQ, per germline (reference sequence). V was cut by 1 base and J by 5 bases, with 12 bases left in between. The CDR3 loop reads CASSLGTGWDNEQFF. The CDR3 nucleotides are TGTGCCAGCAGCTTAGGCACAGGTTGGGACAATGAGCAGTTCTTC.

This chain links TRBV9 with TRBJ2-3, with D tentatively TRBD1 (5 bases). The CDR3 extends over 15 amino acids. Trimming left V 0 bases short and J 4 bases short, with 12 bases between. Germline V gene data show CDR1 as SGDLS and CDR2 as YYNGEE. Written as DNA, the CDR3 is TGTGCCAGCAGCGTAGCAGGACATAGAGCAGATACGCAGTATTTT. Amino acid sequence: CASSVAGHRADTQYF.

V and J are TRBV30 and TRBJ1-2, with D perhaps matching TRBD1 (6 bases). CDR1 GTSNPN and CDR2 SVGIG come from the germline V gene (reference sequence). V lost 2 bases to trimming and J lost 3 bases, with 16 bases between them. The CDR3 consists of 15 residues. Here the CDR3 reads CAWSLRDTSDYGYTF. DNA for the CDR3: TGTGCCTGGAGTCTCCGGGACACCTCAGACTATGGCTACACCTTC.

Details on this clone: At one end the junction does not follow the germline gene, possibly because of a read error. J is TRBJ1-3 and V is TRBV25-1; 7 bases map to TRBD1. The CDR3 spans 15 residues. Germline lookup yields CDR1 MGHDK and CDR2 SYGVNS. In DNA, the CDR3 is TGTGCCAACAGTGAATGGGACAGCTCTGGAAACACCATATATTTT. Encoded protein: CANSEWDSSGNTIYF.

The CDR3 is CASSWTSGSNTGELFF. CDR3 nucleotides: TGTGCCAGCAGCTGGACTAGCGGGTCGAACACCGGGGAGCTGTTTTTT. V is TRBV7-9 and J is TRBJ2-2; the match to TRBD2 covers 11 bases. This CDR3 is built from 16 residues. Germline V CDR1 and CDR2: SEHNR, FQNEAQ (reference sequence). J gave up 0 bases and V 4 bases, and 1 base lay outside the gene matches.

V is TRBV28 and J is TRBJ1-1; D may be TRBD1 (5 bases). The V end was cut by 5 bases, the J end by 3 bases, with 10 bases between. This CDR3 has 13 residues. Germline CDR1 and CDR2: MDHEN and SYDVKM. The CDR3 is CASSAQQDTEAFF. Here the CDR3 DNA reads TGTGCCAGCAGTGCCCAACAGGACACTGAAGCTTTCTTT.

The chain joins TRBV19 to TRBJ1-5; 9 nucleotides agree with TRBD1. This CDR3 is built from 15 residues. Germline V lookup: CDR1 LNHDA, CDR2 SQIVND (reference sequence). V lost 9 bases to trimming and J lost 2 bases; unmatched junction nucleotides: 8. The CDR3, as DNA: TGTGCCAGCATCCTGGGACAGGGAGGCAATCAGCCCCAGCATTTT. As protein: CASILGQGGNQPQHF.

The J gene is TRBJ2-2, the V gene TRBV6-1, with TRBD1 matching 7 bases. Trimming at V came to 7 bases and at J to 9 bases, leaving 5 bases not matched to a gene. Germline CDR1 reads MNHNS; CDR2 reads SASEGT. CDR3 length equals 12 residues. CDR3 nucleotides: TGTGCCAGCATCCTCAGGGGGAGGGAGCTGTTTTTT. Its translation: CASILRGRELFF.

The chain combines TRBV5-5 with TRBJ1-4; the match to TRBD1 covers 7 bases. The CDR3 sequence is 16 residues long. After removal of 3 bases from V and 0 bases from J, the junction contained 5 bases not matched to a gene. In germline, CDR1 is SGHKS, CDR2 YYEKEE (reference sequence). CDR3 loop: CASSSGQPPTNEKLFF. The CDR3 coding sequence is TGTGCCAGCAGCTCGGGACAGCCCCCAACTAATGAAAAACTGTTTTTT.

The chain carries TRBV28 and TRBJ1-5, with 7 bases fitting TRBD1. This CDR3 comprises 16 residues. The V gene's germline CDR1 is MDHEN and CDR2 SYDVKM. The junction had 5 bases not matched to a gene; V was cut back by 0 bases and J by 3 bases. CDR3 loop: CASSLWTGTVNQPQHF. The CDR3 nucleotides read TGTGCCAGCAGTTTATGGACAGGGACAGTCAATCAGCCCCAGCATTTT.

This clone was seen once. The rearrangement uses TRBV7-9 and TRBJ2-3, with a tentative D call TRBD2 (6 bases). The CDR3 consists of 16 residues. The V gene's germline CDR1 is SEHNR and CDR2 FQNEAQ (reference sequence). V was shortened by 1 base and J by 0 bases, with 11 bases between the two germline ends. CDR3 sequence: CASSLGAGGSTDTQYF. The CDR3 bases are TGTGCCAGCAGCTTAGGGGCCGGGGGTAGCACAGATACGCAGTATTTT.

For the CDR3, the DNA is TGTGCCAGCAGTTTTGAGGTTACTGAAGCTTTCTTT. Its translation: CASSFEVTEAFF. The V and J genes are TRBV28 and TRBJ1-1; D ambiguous. V lost 3 bases to trimming and J lost 5 bases, with 7 bases between them. Germline V lookup: CDR1 MDHEN, CDR2 SYDVKM. The CDR3 runs to 12 residues.

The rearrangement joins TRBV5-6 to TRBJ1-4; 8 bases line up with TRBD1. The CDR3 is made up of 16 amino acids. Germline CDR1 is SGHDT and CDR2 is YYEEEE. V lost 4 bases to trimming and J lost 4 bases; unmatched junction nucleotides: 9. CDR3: CASSGRTGSINEKLFF. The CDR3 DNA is TGTGCCAGCAGCGGAAGGACAGGGAGTATTAATGAAAAACTGTTTTTT. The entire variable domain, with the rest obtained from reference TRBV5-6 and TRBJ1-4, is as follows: DAGVTQSPTHLIKTRGQQVTLRCSPKSGHDTVSWYQQALGQGPQFIFQYYEEEERQRGNFPDRFSGHQFPNYSSELNVNALLLGDSALYLCASSGRTGSINEKLFFGSGTQLSVL.

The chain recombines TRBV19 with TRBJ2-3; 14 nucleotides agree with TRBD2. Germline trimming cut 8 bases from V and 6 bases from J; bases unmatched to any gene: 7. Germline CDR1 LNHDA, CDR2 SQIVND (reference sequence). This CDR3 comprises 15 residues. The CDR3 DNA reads TGTGCCAGTCAAGGGACTAGCGGGAGACCGGATACGCAGTATTTT. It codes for CASQGTSGRPDTQYF.